This TCR beta chain was profiled in a study of blood T cell repertoires in COVID-19 (dated by TCRdb to about 2020). Some background on the complete study: Samples covering the acute and convalescent phases of COVID-19 were provided by collaborators in the United States, Italy and Spain. Samples were obtained from the ongoing ImmuneRACE study (first 160 participants) and from 950 to 1,500 subjects provided by 6 global collaborators. The material from the prospective study consisted of cDNA or gDNA derived from T cells, B-cell-depleted T cells, or PBMCs. The repertoires were made available in a free public database intended to serve as a resource for research on the immune response to SARS-CoV-2. HLA class I and class II types, where available, came from metadata supplied by the sample provider rather than from assay-based typing. Nearly every sample came with metadata listing a de-identified subject ID, COVID-19 status, age in years and sex. Deeply sampled blood TCRbeta repertoires from subjects exposed to, actively infected with, or recovered from COVID-19 were included in the dataset. What the study reported, not specific to this receptor: The amount of clinical and demographic metadata varied by source and participant and was provided uncurated.

The collaborating institutions used their own protocols to collect whole blood in K2EDTA tubes. For TCRbeta analysis, collaborator samples were shipped as frozen whole blood, as isolated PBMCs, or as DNA extracted from either sample type. As to this clone: Its antigen is currently not known. It has no much larger one-base neighbor in the sample; base qualities were not kept.

TCRbeta CDR3 regions were amplified from genomic DNA using the immunoSEQ Assay, a bias-controlled multiplex PCR. The source study handled its data this way. The number of nucleated cells in each sample was estimated from the amplification of reference gene primers within the assay. To quantify the absolute abundance of each unique TCRbeta CDR3 rearrangement, sequence reads were collapsed and filtered. For each sample, productive Simpson clonality was calculated as the square root of Simpson's diversity index over productive rearrangements. As stored in TCRdb, this immuneACCESS dataset retains in-frame rearrangements with V and J assigned. A fraction of the clones does not appear; measured against another copy, unresolved V genes explain less than half of the discrepancy, and the remainder lacks a known reason. V and J calls and clone size come straight from that table; D and trimming were deduced from the DNA. The sample includes about 120,000 clones, with approximately 83% observed a single time. Over 20% of the sample goes to the ten largest clones.

This clonotype was sampled from an elderly woman with acute or convalescent COVID-19. Sequenced input: peripheral blood.

The CDR3 region reads CASSLMRGLAGASLETQYF. The DNA sequence is TGTGCCAGCAGCTTAATGCGGGGCCTAGCGGGGGCTAGTTTAGAGACCCAGTACTTC. The rearrangement combines TRBV7-2 with TRBJ2-5, with 10 middle bases fitting TRBD2. The CDR3 spans 19 residues, from the cysteine through the phenylalanine. Only CDR3 DNA is held: 57 bases, read in frame from base 1. From a lookup of the germline V gene, CDR1 and CDR2 are SGHTA and FQGNSA. Unmatched junction bases come to 16, with V trimmed by 2 bases and J by 4 bases.